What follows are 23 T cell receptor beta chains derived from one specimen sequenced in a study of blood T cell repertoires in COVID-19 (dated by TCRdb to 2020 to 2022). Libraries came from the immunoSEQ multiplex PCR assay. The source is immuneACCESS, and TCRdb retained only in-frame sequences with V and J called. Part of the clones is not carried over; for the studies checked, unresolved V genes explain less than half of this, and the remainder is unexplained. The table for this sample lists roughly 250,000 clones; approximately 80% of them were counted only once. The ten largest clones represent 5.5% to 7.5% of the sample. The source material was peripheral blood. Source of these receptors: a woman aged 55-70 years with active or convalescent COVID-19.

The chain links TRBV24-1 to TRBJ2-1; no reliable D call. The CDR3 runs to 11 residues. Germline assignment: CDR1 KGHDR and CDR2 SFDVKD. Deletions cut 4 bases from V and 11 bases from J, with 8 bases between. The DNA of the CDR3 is TGTGCCACCAGTGAACTCGACAAGCAGTTCTTC. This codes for CATSELDKQFF.

In nucleotides, the CDR3 is TGCGCCAGCAGCCAAGGTGACTACCAAGAGACCCAGTACTTC. Translation gives CASSQGDYQETQYF. This rearrangement joins TRBV4-1 to TRBJ2-5; D is unresolved. Trimming pared 1 base from V and 0 bases from J, leaving 6 bases between. The germline V gene has CDR1 MGHRA and CDR2 YSYEKL. This CDR3 has 14 residues.

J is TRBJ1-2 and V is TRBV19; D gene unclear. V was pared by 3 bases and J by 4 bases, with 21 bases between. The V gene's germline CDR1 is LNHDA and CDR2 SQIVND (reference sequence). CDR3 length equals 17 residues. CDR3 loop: CASSIRDVPELSYGYTF. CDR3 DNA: TGTGCCAGTAGTATTCGTGATGTGCCGGAGTTGAGCTATGGCTACACCTTC.

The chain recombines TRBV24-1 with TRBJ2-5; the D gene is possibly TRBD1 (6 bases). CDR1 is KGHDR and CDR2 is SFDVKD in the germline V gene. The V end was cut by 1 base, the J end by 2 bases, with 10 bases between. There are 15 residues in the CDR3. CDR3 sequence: CATSDFKGEQETQYF. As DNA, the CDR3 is TGTGCCACCAGTGATTTTAAGGGGGAACAAGAGACCCAGTACTTC.

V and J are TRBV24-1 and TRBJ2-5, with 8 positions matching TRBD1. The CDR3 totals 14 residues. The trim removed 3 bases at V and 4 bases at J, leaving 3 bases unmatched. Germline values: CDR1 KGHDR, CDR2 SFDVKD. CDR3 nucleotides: TGTGCCACCAGTGATCCGACAGGGGCAGAGACCCAGTACTTC. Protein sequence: CATSDPTGAETQYF.

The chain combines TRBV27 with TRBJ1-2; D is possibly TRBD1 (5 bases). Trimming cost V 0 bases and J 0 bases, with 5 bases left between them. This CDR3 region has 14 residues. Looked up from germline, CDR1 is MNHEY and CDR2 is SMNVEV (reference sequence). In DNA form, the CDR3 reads TGTGCCAGCAGTTTATCGACAGCTAACTATGGCTACACCTTC. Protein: CASSLSTANYGYTF.

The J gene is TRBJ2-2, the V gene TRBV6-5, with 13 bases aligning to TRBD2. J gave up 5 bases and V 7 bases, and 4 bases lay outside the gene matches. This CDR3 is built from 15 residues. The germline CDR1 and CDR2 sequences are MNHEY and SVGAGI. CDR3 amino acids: CASILAGGLTGELFF. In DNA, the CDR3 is TGTGCCAGCATACTAGCGGGGGGGCTGACCGGGGAGCTGTTTTTT.

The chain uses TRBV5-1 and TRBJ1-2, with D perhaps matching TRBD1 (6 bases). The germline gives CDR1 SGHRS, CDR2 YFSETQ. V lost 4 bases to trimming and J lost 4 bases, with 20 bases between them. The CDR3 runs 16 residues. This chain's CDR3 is CASSPNGDTTSYGYTF. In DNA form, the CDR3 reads TGCGCCAGCAGCCCAAACGGGGACACGACGTCCTATGGCTACACCTTC.

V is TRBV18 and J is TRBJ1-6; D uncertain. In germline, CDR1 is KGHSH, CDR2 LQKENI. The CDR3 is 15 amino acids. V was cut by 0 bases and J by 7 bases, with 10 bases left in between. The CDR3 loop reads CASSPPEGRNSPLHF. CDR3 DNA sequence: TGTGCCAGCTCACCACCGGAGGGAAGGAATTCACCCCTCCACTTT.

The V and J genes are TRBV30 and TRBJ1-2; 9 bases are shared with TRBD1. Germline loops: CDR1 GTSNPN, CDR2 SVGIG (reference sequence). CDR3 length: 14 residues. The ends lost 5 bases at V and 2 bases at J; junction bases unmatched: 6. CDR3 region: CAWELTGGNYGYTF. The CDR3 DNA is TGTGCCTGGGAACTTACAGGGGGCAACTATGGCTACACCTTC.

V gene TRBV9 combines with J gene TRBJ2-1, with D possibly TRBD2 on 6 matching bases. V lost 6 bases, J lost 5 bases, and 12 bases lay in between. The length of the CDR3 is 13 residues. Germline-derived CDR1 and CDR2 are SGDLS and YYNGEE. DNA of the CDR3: TGTGCCAGCACCCCGGACTATGACAATGAGCAGTTCTTC. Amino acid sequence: CASTPDYDNEQFF.

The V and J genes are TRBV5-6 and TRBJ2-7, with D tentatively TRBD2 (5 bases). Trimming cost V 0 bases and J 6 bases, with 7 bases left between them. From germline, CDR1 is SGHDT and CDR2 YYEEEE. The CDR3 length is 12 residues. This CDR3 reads CASSLVGIEQYF. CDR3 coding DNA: TGTGCCAGCAGCTTGGTCGGGATCGAGCAGTACTTC.

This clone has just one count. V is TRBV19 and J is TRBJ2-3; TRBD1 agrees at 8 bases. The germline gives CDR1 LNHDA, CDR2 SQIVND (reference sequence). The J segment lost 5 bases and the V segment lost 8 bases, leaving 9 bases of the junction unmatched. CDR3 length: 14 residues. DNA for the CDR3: TGTGCCAGTGGCCGGGACAGGCTTGAAGATACGCAGTATTTT. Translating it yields CASGRDRLEDTQYF.

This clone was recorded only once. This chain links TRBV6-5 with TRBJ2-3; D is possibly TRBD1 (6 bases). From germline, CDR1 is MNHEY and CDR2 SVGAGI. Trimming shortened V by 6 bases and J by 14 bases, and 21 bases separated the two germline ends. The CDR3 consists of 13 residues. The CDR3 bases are TGTGCCAGCAGCTCCGGACCGGGACACTCTCCGTATTTT. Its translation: CASSSGPGHSPYF.

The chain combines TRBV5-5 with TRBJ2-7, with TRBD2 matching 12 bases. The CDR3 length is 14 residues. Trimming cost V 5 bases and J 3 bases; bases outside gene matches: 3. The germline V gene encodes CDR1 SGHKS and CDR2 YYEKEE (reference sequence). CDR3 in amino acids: CASSRGLAGYEQYV. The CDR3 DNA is TGTGCCAGCAGTAGGGGACTAGCGGGCTACGAGCAGTACGTC.

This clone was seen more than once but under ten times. The CDR3 sequence is CASSRAVQGFRAFF. CDR3 nucleotides: TGCGCCAGCAGCCGTGCTGTACAGGGCTTTAGGGCTTTCTTT. V is TRBV5-1 and J is TRBJ1-1; D may be TRBD1 (6 bases). Germline loops: CDR1 SGHRS, CDR2 YFSETQ. CDR3 length: 14 residues. With 4 bases removed from V and 11 bases from J, the gap between germline ends came to 21 bases.

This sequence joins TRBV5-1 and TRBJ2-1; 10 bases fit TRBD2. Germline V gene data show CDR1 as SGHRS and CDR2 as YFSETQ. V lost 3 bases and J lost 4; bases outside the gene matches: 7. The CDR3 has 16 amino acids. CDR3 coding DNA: TGCGCCAGCAGCTGGACTAGCGGCCTCACTTACAATGAGCAGTTCTTC. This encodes CASSWTSGLTYNEQFF.

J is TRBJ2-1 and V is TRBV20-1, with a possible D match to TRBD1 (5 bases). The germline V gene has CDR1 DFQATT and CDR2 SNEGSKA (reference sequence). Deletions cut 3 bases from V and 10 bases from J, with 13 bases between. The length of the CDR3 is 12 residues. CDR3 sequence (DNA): TGCAGTGCTAGTCGTTCAGGACAAGAGCAGTTCTTC. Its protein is CSASRSGQEQFF.

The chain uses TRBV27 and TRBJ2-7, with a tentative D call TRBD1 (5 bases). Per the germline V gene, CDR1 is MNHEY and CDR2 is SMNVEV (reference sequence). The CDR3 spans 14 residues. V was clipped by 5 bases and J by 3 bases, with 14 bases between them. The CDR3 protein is CASSIRSGHYEQYF. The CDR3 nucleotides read TGTGCCAGCAGTATCCGGTCAGGGCACTACGAGCAGTACTTC.

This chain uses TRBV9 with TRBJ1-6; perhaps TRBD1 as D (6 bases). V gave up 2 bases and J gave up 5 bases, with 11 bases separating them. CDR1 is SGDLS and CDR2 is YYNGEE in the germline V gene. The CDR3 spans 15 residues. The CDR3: CASSVRTADNSPLHF. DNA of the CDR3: TGTGCCAGCAGCGTTCGGACAGCAGATAATTCACCCCTCCACTTT.

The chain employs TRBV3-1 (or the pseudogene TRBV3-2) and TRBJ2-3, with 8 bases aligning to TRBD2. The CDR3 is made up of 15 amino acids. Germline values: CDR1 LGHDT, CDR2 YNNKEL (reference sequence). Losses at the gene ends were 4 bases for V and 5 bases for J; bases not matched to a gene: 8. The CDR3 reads CASSPIAGLGDTQYF. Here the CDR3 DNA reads TGTGCCAGCAGCCCAATAGCGGGGTTAGGAGATACGCAGTATTTT.

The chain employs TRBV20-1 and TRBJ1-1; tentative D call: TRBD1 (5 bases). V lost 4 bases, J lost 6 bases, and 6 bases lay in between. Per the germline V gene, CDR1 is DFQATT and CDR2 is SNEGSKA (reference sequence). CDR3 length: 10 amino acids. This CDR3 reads CSATGPEAFF. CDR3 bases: TGCAGTGCTACAGGGCCTGAAGCTTTCTTT.

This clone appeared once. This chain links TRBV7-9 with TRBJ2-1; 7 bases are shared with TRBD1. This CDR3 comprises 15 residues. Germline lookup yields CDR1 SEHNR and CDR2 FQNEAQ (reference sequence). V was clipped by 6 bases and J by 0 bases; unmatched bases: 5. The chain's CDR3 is CASRVDRSSYNEQFF. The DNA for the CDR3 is TGTGCCAGCAGAGTGGACAGGAGCTCCTACAATGAGCAGTTCTTC.